These 3 T cell receptor beta chains came from one sample sequenced in a study of graft-versus-host responses after intestinal transplantation. Only in-frame clones appear in the TCRdb table, and some are missing; sequencing was by immunoSEQ multiplex PCR. The profile shows 60,000 or so clones, about 90% of them singletons. The sequencing used PBMCs, collected roughly 120 days after intestinal transplantation. The receptors were sampled from a human patient who received an intestinal transplant, so some T cells may come from the graft donor.

The genes are TRBV11-2 and TRBJ2-1; D unclear. CDR3 length: 15 residues. Trimming cost V 5 bases and J 4 bases, with 15 bases left between them. The germline CDR1 and CDR2 sequences are SGHAT and FQNNGV. The CDR3 DNA reads TGTGCCAGCAGCGTAGGTACCCCCACTTACAATGAGCAGTTCTTC. Its translation is CASSVGTPTYNEQFF.

This rearrangement joins TRBV7-9 to TRBJ2-1, with D unclear. Looked up from germline, CDR1 is SEHNR and CDR2 is FQNEAQ (reference sequence). Trimming took off 5 bases at V and 5 bases at J, with 13 bases between the two ends. This CDR3 spans 14 amino acids. The CDR3 nucleotides read TGTGCCAGCAGCCCCCGTAACCAGCACAATGAGCAGTTCTTC. As protein: CASSPRNQHNEQFF.

The rearrangement joins TRBV23-1 to TRBJ2-7; a weak D match, TRBD2 (6 bases). Being an ORF, TRBV23-1 has a function that is uncertain. The CDR3 is 15 amino acids. V gave up 4 bases and J gave up 5 bases, with 18 bases separating them. CDR3 in DNA: TGCGCCAGCAGTCCCCGGGACGGCGGGGCGGACGAGCAGTACTTC. Residues: CASSPRDGGADEQYF.